The text below deals with one T cell receptor beta chain. Its antigen is not identified. This entry belongs to a study of cytomegalovirus exposure and HLA in healthy donors. Overall study findings and caveats: In vitro experiments confirmed that a few CMV-associated chains were specific for CMV antigens. According to the study, about 180 TCR beta chains were cytomegalovirus-associated.

The study sampled nominally healthy donors, though unrecorded immune exposures were likely. Per the germline V gene, CDR1 is MNHNS and CDR2 is SASEGT. The CDR3 covers 18 residues. The germline V and J ends were trimmed by 1 base and 5 bases, with 24 bases remaining between them. PCR primers comprised 60 Vbeta and 13 Jbeta primers. Authors' processing steps: Roughly 12 million of tens of millions of unique TCR beta chains were shared, per a later count. Here immunoSEQ multiplex PCR was the method, and the copy in TCRdb shows in-frame clones only, minus some. V and J calls and clone size are those listed in that table; D and trimming were worked out from the DNA. The profile covers about 62,000 clones, with about 69% appearing a single time and around 5% taken by the ten largest.

The chain has TRBV6-1 and TRBJ2-7; D might be TRBD1 (5 bases). The TCR sequence derives from a woman in her thirties in good health and CMV-seronegative. Sequenced sample: PBMCs. This CDR3 reads CASSEGPSRQNLRNEQYF. CDR3 in DNA: TGTGCCAGCAGTGAAGGACCCTCCCGACAGAACCTACGGAACGAGCAGTACTTC.